This entry lists 18 T cell receptor beta chains sequenced from one sample in a study of early T cells in non-severe SARS-CoV-2 infection. TCRdb re-called the 5' RACE reads through MiXCR, storing one row per CDR3 protein. Among 45,000 to 65,000 distinct CDR3 sequences listed, around 8.4% were seen once. What was sequenced was whole blood. The receptors shown here come from an adult who was a healthcare worker with PCR-confirmed SARS-CoV-2 infection or an uninfected control (not recorded which).

The chain uses TRBV7-8 and TRBJ2-7, with 9 bases matching TRBD1. The trim removed 5 bases at V and 2 bases at J, leaving 7 bases unmatched. This CDR3 spans 15 amino acids. Germline V CDR1 and CDR2: SGHVS, FQNEAQ. Here the CDR3 DNA reads TGTGCCAGCAGCAGCGGACAGGGGTCCCCCTACGAGCAGTACTTC. Amino acid sequence: CASSSGQGSPYEQYF.

This clonotype was seen repeatedly, ten times or more. CDR3 DNA sequence: TGTGCCAGCAGTCCGAACTCTGTACCGGGACCCCTCTACGAGCAGTACTTC. This translates into CASSPNSVPGPLYEQYF. The V and J genes are TRBV28 and TRBJ2-7; D possibly uses TRBD1 or TRBD2 (5 bases each). V gave up 5 bases and J gave up 3 bases, with 23 bases separating them. CDR3 length equals 17 residues. Germline CDR1 reads MDHEN; CDR2 reads SYDVKM.

This clonotype was seen repeatedly, ten times or more. The genes are TRBV5-1 and TRBJ1-1; D remains ambiguous. The CDR3 contains 11 residues. V lost 4 bases and J 7 bases, leaving 8 bases between the germline ends. Germline lookup yields CDR1 SGHRS and CDR2 YFSETQ. CDR3 nucleotide sequence: TGCGCCAGCAGCGGGGTTGGTGAAGCTTTCTTT. Translated: CASSGVGEAFF.

The V call is TRBV3-1, the J call TRBJ2-1; 9 bases agree with TRBD2. Looked up from germline, CDR1 is LGHDT and CDR2 is YNNKEL (reference sequence). The J segment lost 9 bases and the V segment lost 4 bases, leaving 10 bases of the junction unmatched. The CDR3 is 15 residues long. CDR3 region: CASSPPRGGASEQFF. The DNA for the CDR3 is TGTGCCAGCAGCCCCCCTCGCGGGGGGGCCAGTGAGCAGTTCTTC.

There are a few counts of this clonotype. The gene calls are TRBV11-3 and TRBJ2-1, with TRBD1 matching 10 bases. After removal of 3 bases from V and 7 bases from J, the junction contained 12 bases not matched to a gene. CDR1 SGHNT and CDR2 YENEEA come from the germline V gene. The CDR3 extends over 17 amino acids. CDR3 region: CASSFGRWDRGGNEQFF. The CDR3 nucleotides read TGTGCCAGCAGCTTCGGCCGCTGGGACAGGGGAGGAAATGAGCAGTTCTTC.

At least ten counts were recorded for this clonotype. The chain links TRBV20-1 to TRBJ2-7; the D call may be TRBD1 or TRBD2 (5 bases each). Between the trimmed V and J ends, which lost 2 bases and 0 bases, there was a span of 17 bases. The CDR3 is made up of 16 amino acids. CDR1 is DFQATT, CDR2 SNEGSKA, per germline (reference sequence). The CDR3 nucleotides read TGCAGTGCTAGATCGACACCGGGACGTCGCTCCTACGAGCAGTACTTC. This encodes CSARSTPGRRSYEQYF.

This clonotype was picked up many times. V usage is TRBV5-1 and J usage is TRBJ1-4; D ambiguous. V shed 1 base and J shed 6 bases, with 10 bases lying between them. CDR1 is SGHRS, CDR2 YFSETQ, per germline. The CDR3 loop spans 14 amino acids. CDR3 loop: CASSLSGRDEKLFF. DNA of the CDR3: TGCGCCAGCAGCTTGAGCGGTCGGGATGAAAAACTGTTTTTT.

The chain couples TRBV25-1 to TRBJ2-3; D unresolved. Germline CDR1 is MGHDK and CDR2 is SYGVNS. This CDR3 contains 12 residues. V dropped 7 bases and J dropped 0 bases, with 5 bases sitting between them. CDR3 loop: CASMYSTDTQYF. The CDR3 coding sequence is TGTGCCAGCATGTATAGCACAGATACGCAGTATTTT. Based on the CDR3 plus reference TRBV25-1 and TRBJ2-3, the full variable domain is EADIYQTPRYLVIGTGKKITLECSQTMGHDKMYWYQQDPGMELHLIHYSYGVNSTEKGDLSSESTVSRIRTEHFPLTLESARPSHTSQYLCASMYSTDTQYFGPGTRLTVL.

This clonotype was recorded at least ten times. This chain uses TRBV29-1 with TRBJ2-7, with 9 nucleotides matching TRBD2. CDR3 length equals 13 residues. Looked up from germline, CDR1 is SQVTM and CDR2 is ANQGSEA. The trim removed 4 bases at V and 6 bases at J, leaving 7 bases unmatched. CDR3 sequence reads: CSVVGSGGIEQYF. The CDR3 DNA reads as TGCAGCGTTGTAGGTAGCGGGGGTATCGAGCAGTACTTC.

This clonotype was recorded many times. V and J are TRBV5-1 and TRBJ1-1, with D unclear. Germline CDR1 is SGHRS and CDR2 is YFSETQ. The CDR3 is made up of 14 amino acids. The V end lost 3 bases, the J end lost 5 bases, and 14 bases lay between the germline ends. The chain's CDR3 is CASSSLPPGTEAFF. CDR3 nucleotides: TGCGCCAGCAGCTCACTACCCCCAGGTACTGAAGCTTTCTTT.

V gene TRBV9 combines with J gene TRBJ1-2; the D is unclear. The CDR3 is 11 amino acids. Trimming cost V 1 base and J 2 bases, with 0 bases left between them. From germline, CDR1 is SGDLS and CDR2 YYNGEE. The CDR3 reads CASSVNYGYTF. The CDR3 DNA follows: TGTGCCAGCAGCGTAAACTATGGCTACACCTTC.

This clonotype was picked up many times. The V and J genes are TRBV13 and TRBJ1-6, with D perhaps TRBD1 (5 bases). Germline-derived CDR1 and CDR2 are PRHDT and FYEKMQ (reference sequence). Between the trimmed V and J ends, which lost 3 bases and 9 bases, there was a span of 18 bases. The CDR3 runs 16 residues. The CDR3 here is CASSLGDVGSGSPLHF. CDR3 in DNA: TGTGCCAGCAGCTTGGGGGACGTTGGATCGGGTTCACCCCTCCACTTT.

This clonotype was detected many times. The V and J genes are TRBV2 and TRBJ1-1; D unresolved. Germline V lookup: CDR1 SNHLY, CDR2 FYNNEI. The CDR3 runs to 15 residues. V was trimmed by 2 bases and J by 3 bases, leaving 13 bases between them. CDR3 DNA sequence: TGTGCCAGCAGTGAATGGGCTCAGAGGCACACTGAAGCTTTCTTT. It is translated as CASSEWAQRHTEAFF.

This clonotype was seen many times. The genes are TRBV10-2 and TRBJ1-1, with 7 bases that match TRBD1. In germline, CDR1 is WSHSY, CDR2 SAAADI. This CDR3 has 14 residues. V shed 6 bases and J 5 bases; nucleotides not matched to a gene: 9. DNA of the CDR3: TGCGCCAGCAGAGATAACAGGGGACGTACTGAAGCTTTCTTT. Its translation is CASRDNRGRTEAFF.

This clonotype was detected many times. This rearrangement joins TRBV27 to TRBJ2-7; maybe TRBD2 (5 bases). V lost 3 bases and J lost 0, with 12 bases in between. There are 15 residues in the CDR3. Germline values: CDR1 MNHEY, CDR2 SMNVEV (reference sequence). The DNA for the CDR3 is TGTGCCAGCAGTTTCATTGGCGGAGGCTCCTACGAGCAGTACTTC. Translated: CASSFIGGGSYEQYF.

CDR3 bases: TGTGCCAGCAGCTCATCACGACAGTCCCAAGAGCAGTACTTC. Its protein is CASSSSRQSQEQYF. The V and J genes are TRBV7-2 and TRBJ2-7; a possible D gene is TRBD1 (5 bases). V gave up 4 bases and J gave up 7 bases, with 17 bases separating them. This CDR3 has 14 residues. Germline assignment: CDR1 SGHTA and CDR2 FQGNSA.

In its sample, this clonotype was seen many times. J is TRBJ2-1 and V is TRBV11-2; no reliable D call. The germline V gene encodes CDR1 SGHAT and CDR2 FQNNGV. CDR3 length: 15 residues. Trimming took off 5 bases at V and 1 base at J, with 12 bases between the two ends. The DNA of the CDR3 is TGTGCCAGCAGCCCTGGTCGTGGTTCCTACAATGAGCAGTTCTTC. Its protein product is CASSPGRGSYNEQFF.

This clonotype was detected a few times. The genes are TRBV28 and TRBJ2-2; 10 positions agree with TRBD2. Germline CDR1 reads MDHEN; CDR2 reads SYDVKM. The ends lost 1 base at V and 5 bases at J; junction bases unmatched: 4. This CDR3 has 16 residues. CDR3 sequence: CASSLYLAGETGELFF. CDR3 nucleotides: TGTGCCAGCAGTTTATATCTAGCGGGGGAAACCGGGGAGCTGTTTTTT.